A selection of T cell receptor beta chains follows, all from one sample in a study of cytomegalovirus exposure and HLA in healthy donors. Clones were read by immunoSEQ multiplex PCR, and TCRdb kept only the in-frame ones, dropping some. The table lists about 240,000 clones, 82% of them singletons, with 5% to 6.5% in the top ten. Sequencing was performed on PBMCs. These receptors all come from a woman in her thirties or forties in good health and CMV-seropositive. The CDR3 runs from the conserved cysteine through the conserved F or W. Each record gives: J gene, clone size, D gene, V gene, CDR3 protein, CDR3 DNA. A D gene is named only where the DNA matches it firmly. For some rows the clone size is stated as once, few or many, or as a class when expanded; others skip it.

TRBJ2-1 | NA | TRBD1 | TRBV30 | CAWSGGTGGEYNEQFF | TGTGCCTGGAGTGGGGGGACAGGCGGGGAATACAATGAGCAGTTCTTC
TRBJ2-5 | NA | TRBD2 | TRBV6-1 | CASSVQAGVGETQYF | TGTGCCAGCAGTGTTCAAGCGGGGGTGGGGGAGACCCAGTACTTC
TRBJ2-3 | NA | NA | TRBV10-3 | CAISAASREYTDTQYF | TGTGCCATCAGCGCGGCTTCGCGGGAATACACAGATACGCAGTATTTT
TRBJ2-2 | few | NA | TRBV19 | CASSKDRRNTGELFF | TGTGCCAGTAGCAAAGACAGGAGGAACACCGGGGAGCTGTTTTTT
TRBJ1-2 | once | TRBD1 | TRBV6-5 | CASRPGQGASYGYTF | TGTGCCAGCAGGCCGGGACAGGGGGCGAGCTATGGCTACACCTTC
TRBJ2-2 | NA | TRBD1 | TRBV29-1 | CSVGQANTGELFF | TGCAGCGTAGGACAGGCGAACACCGGGGAGCTGTTTTTT
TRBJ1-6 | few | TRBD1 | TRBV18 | CASSLRQGENSPLHF | TGTGCCAGCTCACTACGACAGGGGGAGAATTCACCCCTCCACTTT
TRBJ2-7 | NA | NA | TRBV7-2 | CASSLAVRAYEQYF | TGTGCCAGCAGCTTAGCGGTGAGAGCCTACGAGCAGTACTTC
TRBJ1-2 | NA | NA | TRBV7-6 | CASSQRGGNYGYTF | TGTGCCAGCAGCCAGCGTGGAGGGAACTATGGCTACACCTTC
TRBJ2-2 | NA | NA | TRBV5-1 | CASSRDTGELFF | TGCGCCAGCAGCCGCGACACCGGGGAGCTGTTTTTT
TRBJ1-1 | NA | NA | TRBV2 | CASRRGMNTEAFF | TGTGCCAGCAGGCGAGGGATGAACACTGAAGCTTTCTTT
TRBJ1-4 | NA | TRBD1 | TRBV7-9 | CASSLYRGLGNEKLFF | TGTGCCAGCAGCTTATACAGGGGTCTTGGTAATGAAAAACTGTTTTTT
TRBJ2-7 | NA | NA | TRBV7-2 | CASSPDRSYEQYF | TGTGCCAGCAGCCCGGACAGAAGCTACGAGCAGTACTTC
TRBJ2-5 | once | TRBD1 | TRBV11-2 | CASSQGVGETQYF | TGTGCCAGCAGCCAGGGGGTCGGGGAGACCCAGTACTTC
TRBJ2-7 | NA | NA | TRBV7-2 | CASSPAGTREQYF | TGTGCCAGCAGCCCAGCCGGGACACGCGAGCAGTACTTC
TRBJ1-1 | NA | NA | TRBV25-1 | CASSEWNRPEAFF | TGTGCCAGCAGTGAATGGAACAGGCCTGAAGCTTTCTTT
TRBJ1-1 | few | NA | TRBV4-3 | CASSQDLLLEAFF | TGCGCCAGCAGCCAAGATTTACTCCTAGAAGCTTTCTTT
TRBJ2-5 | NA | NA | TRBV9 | CASSVEGRQVKETQYF | TGTGCCAGCAGCGTAGAGGGAAGACAGGTCAAAGAGACCCAGTACTTC
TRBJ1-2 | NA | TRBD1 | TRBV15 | CATSRGDRNAGYTF | TGTGCCACCAGCAGAGGGGACAGGAACGCTGGCTACACCTTC
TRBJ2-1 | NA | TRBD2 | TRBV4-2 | CASSPGLAGGYNEQFF | TGTGCCAGCAGTCCTGGACTAGCGGGAGGGTACAATGAGCAGTTCTTC
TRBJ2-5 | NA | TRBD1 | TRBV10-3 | CAISEFETGQGRDQYF | TGTGCCATCAGTGAGTTTGAGACGGGACAGGGTCGTGACCAGTACTTC
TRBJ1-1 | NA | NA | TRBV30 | CAWRGQGKNTEAFF | TGTGCCTGGAGGGGGCAAGGGAAAAACACTGAAGCTTTCTTT
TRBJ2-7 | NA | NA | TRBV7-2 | CASSAGIRGEQYF | TGTGCCAGCAGCGCAGGTATCAGGGGCGAGCAGTACTTC
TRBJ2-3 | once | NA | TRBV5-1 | CASSPLANPSSHTDTQYF | TGCGCCAGCAGCCCCCTCGCGAACCCTAGCAGTCACACAGATACGCAGTATTTT
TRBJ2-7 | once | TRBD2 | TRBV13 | CASSGRGTSGFYEQYF | TGTGCCAGCAGCGGCAGAGGGACTAGCGGCTTCTACGAGCAGTACTTC
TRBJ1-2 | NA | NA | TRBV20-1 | CSARLGYGYTF | TGCAGTGCGCGGCTAGGCTATGGCTACACCTTC
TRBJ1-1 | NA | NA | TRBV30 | CAWSWGDTEAFF | TGTGCCTGGAGTTGGGGGGACACTGAAGCTTTCTTT
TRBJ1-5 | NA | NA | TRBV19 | CASSISRGGGNQPQHF | TGTGCCAGTAGTATTTCCCGGGGAGGTGGCAATCAGCCCCAGCATTTT
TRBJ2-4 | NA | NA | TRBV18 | CASSGELAKNIQYF | TGTGCCAGCTCCGGAGAATTAGCCAAAAACATTCAGTACTTC
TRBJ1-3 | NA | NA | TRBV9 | CASSVDPGGNTIYF | TGTGCCAGCAGCGTAGACCCAGGTGGAAACACCATATATTTT
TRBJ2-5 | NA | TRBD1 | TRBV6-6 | CASSALDRGLQETQYF | TGTGCCAGCAGTGCCTTGGACAGGGGGCTCCAAGAGACCCAGTACTTC
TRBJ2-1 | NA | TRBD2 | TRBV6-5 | CASRPSGGAGGEQFF | TGTGCCAGCAGGCCTAGCGGGGGGGCGGGAGGTGAGCAGTTCTTC
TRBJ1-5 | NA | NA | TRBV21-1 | CASSNGPDGTSNQPQHF | TGTGCCAGCAGCAATGGGCCGGATGGAACAAGCAATCAGCCCCAGCATTTT
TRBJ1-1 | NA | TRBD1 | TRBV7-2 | CASSSDRGRAEAFF | TGTGCCAGCAGCTCGGACAGGGGACGAGCTGAAGCTTTCTTT
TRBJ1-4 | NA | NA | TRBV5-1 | CASSLAAGATNEKLFF | TGCGCCAGCAGCTTGGCCGCAGGGGCAACTAATGAAAAACTGTTTTTT
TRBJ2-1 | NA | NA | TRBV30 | CAWSRGSGSYNEQFF | TGTGCCTGGAGTCGCGGCTCCGGCTCCTACAATGAGCAGTTCTTC
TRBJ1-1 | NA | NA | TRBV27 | CASRNSRVNTEAFF | TGTGCCAGCAGAAACTCGAGGGTGAACACTGAAGCTTTCTTT
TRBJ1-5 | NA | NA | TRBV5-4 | CASSREGQPQHF | TGTGCCAGCAGCCGGGAGGGACAGCCCCAGCATTTT
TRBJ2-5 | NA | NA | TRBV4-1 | CASSQESRRGGRQETQYF | TGCGCCAGCAGCCAAGAATCCCGTCGCGGGGGCCGCCAAGAGACCCAGTACTTC
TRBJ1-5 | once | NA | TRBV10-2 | CASSEGQPGWINQPQHF | TGCGCCAGCAGTGAGGGACAGCCCGGGTGGATCAATCAGCCCCAGCATTTT
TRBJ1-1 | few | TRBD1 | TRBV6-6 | CASIEPGQGNTEAFF | TGTGCCAGCATAGAACCGGGACAGGGGAACACTGAAGCTTTCTTT
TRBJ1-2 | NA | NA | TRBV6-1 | CASRGAGGGYTF | TGTGCCAGCAGAGGAGCGGGAGGGGGCTACACCTTC
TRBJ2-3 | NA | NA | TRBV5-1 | CASSLAVTVTDTQYF | TGCGCCAGCAGCTTGGCCGTGACAGTCACAGATACGCAGTATTTT
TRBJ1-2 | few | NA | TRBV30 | CAWSEGVGYTF | TGTGCCTGGAGTGAGGGGGTCGGCTACACCTTC
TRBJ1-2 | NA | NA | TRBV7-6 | CASSPVGGEDSATF | TGTGCCAGCAGCCCAGTCGGGGGGGAAGATTCAGCAACCTTC
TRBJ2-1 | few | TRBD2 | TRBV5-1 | CASSVTGTNNEQFF | TGCGCCAGCAGTGTGACCGGGACTAACAATGAGCAGTTCTTC
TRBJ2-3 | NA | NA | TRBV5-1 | CASSSEGAPGTDTQYF | TGCGCCAGCAGCTCGGAGGGGGCGCCGGGGACAGATACGCAGTATTTT
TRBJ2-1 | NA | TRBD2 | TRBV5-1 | CASSVAGSDYNEQFF | TGCGCCAGCAGCGTAGCGGGCTCGGACTACAATGAGCAGTTCTTC
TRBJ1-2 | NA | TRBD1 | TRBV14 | CASSQGSGQYGYTF | TGTGCCAGCAGCCAAGGCTCGGGACAGTACGGCTACACCTTC
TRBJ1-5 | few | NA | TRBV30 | CAWSGQGGVGNQPQHF | TGTGCCTGGAGTGGGCAGGGTGGAGTGGGCAATCAGCCCCAGCATTTT
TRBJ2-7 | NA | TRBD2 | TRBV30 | CAWSVQGLAQQYF | TGTGCCTGGAGTGTACAGGGACTAGCTCAGCAGTACTTC
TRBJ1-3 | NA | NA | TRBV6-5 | CASSRGPTIYF | TGTGCCAGCAGCCGAGGGCCCACCATATATTTT
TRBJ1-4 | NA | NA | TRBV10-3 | CAISDMSAPGLFF | TGTGCCATCAGTGATATGTCGGCCCCGGGACTGTTTTTT
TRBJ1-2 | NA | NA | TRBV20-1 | CSARTESGYTF | TGCAGTGCTAGGACAGAGAGTGGCTACACCTTC
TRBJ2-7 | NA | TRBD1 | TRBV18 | CASSPRQGAYEQYF | TGTGCCAGCTCACCGCGACAGGGGGCCTACGAGCAGTACTTC
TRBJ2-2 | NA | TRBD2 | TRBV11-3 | CASSLWGGSGTGELFF | TGTGCCAGCAGCTTATGGGGCGGGAGCGGCACCGGGGAGCTGTTTTTT
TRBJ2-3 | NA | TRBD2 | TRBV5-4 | CASSSGGASDTQYF | TGTGCCAGCAGTAGCGGGGGGGCATCAGATACGCAGTATTTT
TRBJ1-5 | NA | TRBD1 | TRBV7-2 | CASSLVGTGGNQPQHF | TGTGCCAGCAGCTTAGTCGGGACAGGGGGCAATCAGCCCCAGCATTTT
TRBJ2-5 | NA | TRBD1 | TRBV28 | CASRIGQGVGETQYF | TGTGCCAGCAGGATCGGACAGGGAGTAGGAGAGACCCAGTACTTC
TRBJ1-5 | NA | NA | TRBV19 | CASSSGRTPNNQPQHF | TGTGCCAGTAGTTCCGGAAGGACTCCTAACAATCAGCCCCAGCATTTT